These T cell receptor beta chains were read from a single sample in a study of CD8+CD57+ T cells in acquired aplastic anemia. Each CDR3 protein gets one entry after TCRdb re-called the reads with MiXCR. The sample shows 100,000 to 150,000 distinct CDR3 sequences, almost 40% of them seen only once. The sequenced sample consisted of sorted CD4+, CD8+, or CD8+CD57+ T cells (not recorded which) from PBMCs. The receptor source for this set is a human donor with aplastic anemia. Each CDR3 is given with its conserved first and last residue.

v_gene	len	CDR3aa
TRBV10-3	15	CATGDGQYSNQPQHF
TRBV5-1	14	CASSGERGTDTQYF
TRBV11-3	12	CASSFSPGKQYF
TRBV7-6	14	CASSLGRQGNEQFF
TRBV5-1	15	CASSLDSTRGAEAFF
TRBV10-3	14	CAISPGGENTEAFF
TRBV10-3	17	CASSTTIRGNSNQPQHF
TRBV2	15	CASRPGRLNGNEQFF
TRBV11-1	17	CASSLGTSGGAGETQYF
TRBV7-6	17	CASSLGQGMTGANVLTF
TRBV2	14	CASTTRQVNEKLFF
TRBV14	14	CASRSTQGAYEQYF
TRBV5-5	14	CASSFNAGGTEAFF